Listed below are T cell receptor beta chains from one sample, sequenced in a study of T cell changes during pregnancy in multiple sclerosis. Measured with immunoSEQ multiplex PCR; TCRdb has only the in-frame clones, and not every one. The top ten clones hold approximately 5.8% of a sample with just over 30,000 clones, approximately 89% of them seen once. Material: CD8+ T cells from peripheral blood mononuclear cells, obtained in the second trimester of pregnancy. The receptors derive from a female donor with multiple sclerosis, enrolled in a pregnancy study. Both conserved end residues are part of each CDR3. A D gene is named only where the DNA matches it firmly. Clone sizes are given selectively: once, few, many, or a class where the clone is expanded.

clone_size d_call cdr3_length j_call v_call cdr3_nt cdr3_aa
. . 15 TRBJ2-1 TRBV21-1 TGTGCCGCACATATAGGGGTGAGCGGGGACAATGAGCAGTTCTTC CAAHIGVSGDNEQFF
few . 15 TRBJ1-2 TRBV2 TGTGCCAGCAGTGAGGTGGGGGCGCTTATCTATGGCTACACCTTC CASSEVGALIYGYTF
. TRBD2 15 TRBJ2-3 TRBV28 TGTGCCAGCAGTGACCGGACTAGCGGCACAGATACGCAGTATTTT CASSDRTSGTDTQYF
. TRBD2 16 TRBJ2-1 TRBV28 TGTGCCAGCAGCCCGGGGACTAGCGGGAGGGTGACTGAGCAGTTCTTC CASSPGTSGRVTEQFF
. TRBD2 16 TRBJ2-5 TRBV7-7 TGTGCTAGCAGCTTATTAGCGGGAGGGCCTAGTGAGACCCAGTACTTC CASSLLAGGPSETQYF
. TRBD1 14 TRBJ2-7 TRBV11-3 TGTGCCAGCAGCGACAGACAGGGAGCGTACGAGCAGTACTTC CASSDRQGAYEQYF
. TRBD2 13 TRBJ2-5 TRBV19 TGTGCCAGTAGACTAGCGACACAAGAGACCCAGTACTTC CASRLATQETQYF
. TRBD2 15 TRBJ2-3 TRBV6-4 TGTGCCAGCAGTGACTCGACTAGCGGGCCAGATACGCAGTATTTT CASSDSTSGPDTQYF
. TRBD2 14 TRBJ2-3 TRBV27 TGTGCCAGCAGGACTAGCGAGTACACAGATACGCAGTATTTT CASRTSEYTDTQYF
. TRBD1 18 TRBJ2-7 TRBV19 TGTGCCAGTAGTATGCTTGACGACTTCGGGACAGGGTTTGGCGAGCAGTACTTC CASSMLDDFGTGFGEQYF
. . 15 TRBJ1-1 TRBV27 TGTGCCAGCAGTTTCTACAGGGAATCGGGCACTGAAGCTTTCTTT CASSFYRESGTEAFF
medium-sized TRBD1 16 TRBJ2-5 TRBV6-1 TGTGCCAGCAGTGAAGCCGAGGGACAGGGTCAAGAGACCCAGTACTTC CASSEAEGQGQETQYF
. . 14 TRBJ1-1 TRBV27 TGTGCCAGCAGTCCTAATCAGGGGTTCACTGAAGCTTTCTTT CASSPNQGFTEAFF
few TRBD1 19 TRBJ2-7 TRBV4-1 TGCGCCAGCAGCCAAGTGGGGTTCGGCGGAGACAGGGTCGGCTACGAGCAGTACTTC CASSQVGFGGDRVGYEQYF
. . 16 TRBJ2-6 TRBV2 TGTGCCAGCAGGTTTTATAGTTTTTCTGGGGCCAACGTCCTGACTTTC CASRFYSFSGANVLTF
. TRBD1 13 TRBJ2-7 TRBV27 TGTGCCAGCAGTTGGACAGGGTACCACGAGCAGTACTTC CASSWTGYHEQYF
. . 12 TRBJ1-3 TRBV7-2 TGTGCCAGCAGCCTCGGTGGAAACACCATATATTTT CASSLGGNTIYF
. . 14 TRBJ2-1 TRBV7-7 TGTGCTAGCAGCTCCAGCGGCGGCGACAATGAGCAGTTCTTC CASSSSGGDNEQFF